Listed below are T cell receptor beta chains from one sample, sequenced in a study of regulatory T cells in long-lasting Graves disease. TCRdb redid the calling of the multiplex PCR reads with MiXCR, one entry per CDR3 protein. Among roughly 500,000 distinct CDR3 sequences listed, about 22% were seen once. Sequencing used peripheral blood mononuclear cells (PBMCs), obtained when the disease was refractory, from a patient treated with antithyroid drugs. All receptors derive from a female donor with Graves disease. The CDR3 runs from the conserved cysteine through the conserved F or W. Fields, in order: V gene, J gene, clone size, D gene, CDR3 protein, CDR3 DNA. A D gene is named only where the DNA matches it firmly. Part of the rows lack a size; the others show once, few, many or a class for expanded clones.

v_call: TRBV15
j_call: TRBJ1-4
clone_size: few
d_call: NA
cdr3_aa: CATSLPAATNEKLFF
cdr3_nt: TGTGCCACCAGCCTACCAGCTGCAACTAATGAAAAACTGTTTTTT

v_call: TRBV3-1
j_call: TRBJ1-2
clone_size: NA
d_call: TRBD1
cdr3_aa: CASSQFDRGLGYTF
cdr3_nt: TGTGCCAGCAGCCAATTCGACAGGGGGCTCGGCTACACCTTC

v_call: TRBV27
j_call: TRBJ1-6
clone_size: many
d_call: NA
cdr3_aa: CASSLSNSPLHF
cdr3_nt: TGTGCCAGCAGTTTGAGTAATTCACCCCTCCACTTT

v_call: TRBV7-2
j_call: TRBJ2-7
clone_size: NA
d_call: TRBD2
cdr3_aa: CASSLWTGGRNEQYF
cdr3_nt: TGTGCCAGCAGCTTATGGACGGGAGGAAGGAACGAGCAGTACTTC

v_call: TRBV3-1
j_call: TRBJ1-1
clone_size: NA
d_call: TRBD1
cdr3_aa: CASSPGQGQGYTEAFF
cdr3_nt: TGTGCCAGCAGCCCGGGTCAGGGACAGGGATACACTGAAGCTTTCTTT

v_call: TRBV10-3
j_call: TRBJ2-7
clone_size: few
d_call: TRBD2
cdr3_aa: CAISENQLARGLAYEQYF
cdr3_nt: TGTGCCATCAGTGAAAATCAATTGGCGCGCGGACTAGCGTACGAGCAGTACTTC

v_call: TRBV6-1
j_call: TRBJ1-4
clone_size: many
d_call: TRBD1
cdr3_aa: CASRPTGTGGEKLFF
cdr3_nt: TGTGCCAGCAGACCAACCGGGACAGGGGGCGAAAAACTGTTTTTT

v_call: TRBV20-1
j_call: TRBJ1-3
clone_size: many
d_call: NA
cdr3_aa: CSARNQVYSGNTIYF
cdr3_nt: TGCAGTGCCCGCAACCAGGTCTACTCTGGAAACACCATATATTTT

v_call: TRBV6-1
j_call: TRBJ1-1
clone_size: many
d_call: TRBD1
cdr3_aa: CASIPRAGGFEAFF
cdr3_nt: TGTGCCAGCATCCCAAGGGCAGGGGGCTTCGAAGCTTTCTTT

v_call: TRBV27
j_call: TRBJ1-1
clone_size: many
d_call: NA
cdr3_aa: CASSLNREMNTEAFF
cdr3_nt: TGTGCCAGCAGTCTTAACAGGGAAATGAACACTGAAGCTTTCTTT